This T cell receptor beta chain is from a study of T cells in Graves' hyperthyroidism and ophthalmopathy. CDR1 and CDR2 (germline): SGDLS, YYNGEE. The CDR3 runs to 13 residues. Trimming took off 0 bases at V and 8 bases at J, with 9 bases between the two ends. TCR beta CDR3 regions were amplified from RNA. HTBI primers were employed in a first-round RT-PCR of the TCR CDR3. Each CDR3 protein is one row after TCRdb ran MiXCR on the multiplex PCR reads. Among hundreds of thousands of distinct CDR3 sequences listed, around 21% were seen once. Those patients with uncontrolled infection, other autoimmune disease, pregnancy or lactation were excluded.

The chain uses TRBV9 and TRBJ2-4; maybe TRBD1 (5 bases). The receptor was isolated from a man aged 25 to 45 with Graves' ophthalmopathy. Sequencing was carried out using blood. The CDR3 nucleotides read TGTGCCAGCAGCGTAGCACAGGTGGACATTCAGTACTTC. Its protein is CASSVAQVDIQYF.